Shown below are 28 T cell receptor beta chains from a single sample sequenced in a study of blood T cell repertoires in COVID-19. The repertoire was sequenced with immunoSEQ multiplex PCR; TCRdb's copy has only in-frame clones and lacks some. The sample includes a few hundred thousand clones, about 89% seen only once; the top ten take 1.2%. The sequencing input was PBMCs or T cells enriched from blood (not recorded which). These TCRs come from a human donor in a cohort exposed to, infected with or recovered from COVID-19 (not recorded which). The donor label of this sample is uncertain.

The CDR3 region is CASSLVRFGRSKTEAFF. In nucleotides, the CDR3 is TGTGCCAGCAGCTTGGTCCGGTTTGGGCGTTCCAAGACTGAAGCTTTCTTT. The chain employs TRBV5-6 and TRBJ1-1; no clear D. The CDR3 covers 17 residues. V dropped 0 bases and J dropped 5 bases, with 20 bases sitting between them. Per the germline V gene, CDR1 is SGHDT and CDR2 is YYEEEE.

The chain couples TRBV10-3 to TRBJ1-5; D is ambiguous. V lost 3 bases to trimming and J lost 7 bases, with 10 bases between them. The CDR3 has 13 residues. Per germline, CDR1 ENHRY and CDR2 SYGVKD. The CDR3: CAISDSDRQPQHF. The CDR3 bases are TGTGCCATCAGTGACAGCGACCGACAGCCCCAGCATTTT.

V gene TRBV5-1 combines with J gene TRBJ2-5, with 7 positions matching TRBD2. The CDR3 sequence is 13 residues long. V lost 4 bases to trimming and J lost 7 bases; unmatched junction nucleotides: 7. Per germline, CDR1 SGHRS and CDR2 YFSETQ. DNA of the CDR3: TGCGCCAGCAGCCAAAGCGGGGAAGGGACCCAGTACTTC. Translating gives CASSQSGEGTQYF.

V gene TRBV19 combines with J gene TRBJ1-5, with D possibly TRBD1 on 5 matching bases. Germline V gene sequence: CDR1 LNHDA, CDR2 SQIVND (reference sequence). Trimming took 3 bases from V and 3 from J, leaving 12 bases between them. The CDR3 runs 15 residues. CDR3 region: CASSIRQGPNQPQHF. The CDR3 bases are TGTGCCAGTAGTATCCGCCAGGGCCCCAATCAGCCCCAGCATTTT.

This chain connects TRBV25-1 to TRBJ1-2; 8 bases agree with TRBD1. Losses at the gene ends were 6 bases for V and 2 bases for J; bases not matched to a gene: 5. From germline, CDR1 is MGHDK and CDR2 SYGVNS. This CDR3 comprises 14 residues. CDR3 sequence: CASRSTGENYGYTF. In DNA form, the CDR3 reads TGTGCCAGCAGATCGACAGGGGAGAACTATGGCTACACCTTC.

The chain combines TRBV5-3 with TRBJ2-1; 8 bases map to TRBD2. TRBV5-3 is identified as an open reading frame with a role that is uncertain. The CDR3 sequence is 16 residues long. The junction had 4 bases not matched to a gene; V was cut back by 0 bases and J by 2 bases. The DNA of the CDR3 is TGTGCCAGAAGCTTGGGCGGGGGGCGAGCCTACAATGAGCAGTTCTTC. This sequence encodes CARSLGGGRAYNEQFF.

The chain couples TRBV6-5 to TRBJ1-6; 11 bases line up with TRBD1. The length of the CDR3 is 15 residues. V lost 3 bases to trimming and J lost 8 bases; unmatched junction nucleotides: 3. The germline V gene encodes CDR1 MNHEY and CDR2 SVGAGI. Here the CDR3 reads CASSYRTGGDSPLHF. In nucleotides, the CDR3 is TGTGCCAGCAGTTATCGGACAGGGGGCGATTCACCCCTCCACTTT.

The chain combines TRBV19 with TRBJ1-4; TRBD1 is a possible D gene (5 bases). Germline CDR1 reads LNHDA; CDR2 reads SQIVND (reference sequence). The CDR3 extends over 15 amino acids. Trimming removed 3 bases from V and 1 base from J, with 9 bases in between. The chain's CDR3 is CASSIGARTNEKLFF. CDR3 sequence (DNA): TGTGCCAGTAGTATTGGGGCTCGAACTAATGAAAAACTGTTTTTT.

The V call is TRBV2, the J call TRBJ1-1, with a weak D call TRBD1 (6 bases). Germline CDR1 is SNHLY and CDR2 is FYNNEI. The ends were cut back, 6 bases at V and 0 bases at J, with 14 bases in the middle. The CDR3 has 15 residues. The CDR3 nucleotides read TGTGCCAGCAGGGATCCCCACAGGGTGAACACTGAAGCTTTCTTT. Translating gives CASRDPHRVNTEAFF.

V gene TRBV15 combines with J gene TRBJ1-5, with 8 bases identical to TRBD1. The CDR3 length is 15 residues. Germline CDR1 and CDR2: LNHNV and YYDKDF (reference sequence). J lost 9 bases, V lost 0 bases, and 7 bases had no gene match. CDR3 residues: CATSRDRTGIRPQHF. DNA of the CDR3: TGTGCCACCAGCAGAGATAGGACAGGGATCCGGCCCCAGCATTTT.

This chain uses TRBV6-5 with TRBJ1-4; D gene unclear. Trimming shortened V by 7 bases and J by 5 bases, and 14 bases separated the two germline ends. Per germline, CDR1 MNHEY and CDR2 SVGAGI. The CDR3 covers 14 residues. In DNA form, the CDR3 reads TGTGCCAGCACCGACGGGAGTCCAAATGAAAAACTGTTTTTT. Its translation is CASTDGSPNEKLFF.

V and J are TRBV24-1 and TRBJ1-1, with D tentatively TRBD1 (5 bases). V lost 1 base and J lost 0, with 11 bases in between. This CDR3 region has 16 residues. Germline lookup yields CDR1 KGHDR and CDR2 SFDVKD. This CDR3 reads CATSDFLRQLNTEAFF. The CDR3 nucleotides read TGTGCCACCAGTGATTTCCTACGACAGTTGAACACTGAAGCTTTCTTT.

The rearrangement links TRBV19 to TRBJ1-3; D is ambiguous. The CDR3 sequence is 15 residues long. CDR1 and CDR2 (germline): LNHDA, SQIVND (reference sequence). Deletions cut 3 bases from V and 2 bases from J, with 11 bases between. The CDR3 DNA reads as TGTGCCAGTAGTATTCCCGGCGCGGCTGGAAACACCATATATTTT. Its translation is CASSIPGAAGNTIYF.

The rearrangement joins TRBV11-2 to TRBJ1-3; a possible D gene is TRBD1 (5 bases). Trimming stripped 8 bases from V and 3 bases from J, with 17 bases between. Germline values: CDR1 SGHAT, CDR2 FQNNGV. The length of the CDR3 is 15 residues. CDR3 loop: CASRGWGRSGNTIYF. The CDR3 nucleotides are TGTGCCAGCCGGGGGTGGGGACGGAGTGGAAACACCATATATTTT.

The gene calls are TRBV5-1 and TRBJ1-1, with 8 bases lining up with TRBD1. The germline V gene has CDR1 SGHRS and CDR2 YFSETQ. The V and J ends lost 5 bases and 5 bases, in that order; junction bases with no gene match: 14. The CDR3 is 16 residues long. The CDR3: CASSPTLGQGQTEAFF. CDR3 bases: TGCGCCAGCAGTCCCACTCTAGGACAGGGTCAAACTGAAGCTTTCTTT.

CDR3 protein: CASSIGVGRGWEGYTF. CDR3 sequence (DNA): TGCGCCAGCAGCATTGGAGTCGGCAGGGGATGGGAGGGCTACACCTTC. V usage is TRBV5-1 and J usage is TRBJ1-2; TRBD1 is a possible D gene (6 bases). Germline V gene lookup returns CDR1 SGHRS and CDR2 YFSETQ. This CDR3 is built from 16 residues. V was shortened by 4 bases and J by 8 bases, with 24 bases between the two germline ends.

This clone was detected once. This chain joins TRBV7-6 and TRBJ1-1; TRBD1 matches at 8 bases. In germline, CDR1 is SGHVS, CDR2 FNYEAQ. This CDR3 has 15 residues. Trimming at V came to 4 bases and at J to 0 bases, leaving 4 bases not matched to a gene. The CDR3 loop is CASSSGTGMNTEAFF. In nucleotides, the CDR3 is TGTGCCAGCAGCTCCGGGACAGGAATGAACACTGAAGCTTTCTTT.

V gene TRBV5-4 combines with J gene TRBJ2-5; D might be TRBD2 (5 bases). V gave up 0 bases and J gave up 3 bases, with 12 bases separating them. The CDR3 runs to 15 residues. In germline, CDR1 is SGHNT, CDR2 YYREEE (reference sequence). The DNA of the CDR3 is TGTGCCAGCAGCTTGGGCCGGGGATCCGAAGAGACCCAGTACTTC. It yields the protein CASSLGRGSEETQYF.

The chain recombines TRBV3-1 (or the pseudogene TRBV3-2) with TRBJ1-2; 7 positions match TRBD1. The junction had 4 bases not matched to a gene; V was cut back by 3 bases and J by 6 bases. This CDR3 region has 13 residues. CDR1 and CDR2 (germline): LGHDT, YNNKEL (reference sequence). The CDR3, as DNA: TGTGCCAGCAGCCATTTAGGGGGCGATGGCTACACCTTC. Residues: CASSHLGGDGYTF.

This clone was seen ten or more times. The rearrangement links TRBV9 to TRBJ1-3, with 8 bases matching TRBD1. V lost 3 bases, J lost 2 bases, and 4 bases stayed unmatched. The CDR3 spans 15 residues. Per the germline V gene, CDR1 is SGDLS and CDR2 is YYNGEE. The CDR3 sequence is CASSAMTGAGNTIYF. CDR3 nucleotides: TGTGCCAGCAGCGCCATGACAGGGGCTGGAAACACCATATATTTT.

V gene TRBV4-1 combines with J gene TRBJ2-6, with 7 bases identical to TRBD1. In germline, CDR1 is MGHRA, CDR2 YSYEKL. The CDR3 runs to 17 residues. The junction had 9 bases not matched to a gene; V was cut back by 7 bases and J by 0 bases. As DNA, the CDR3 is TGCGCCAGCAAGGGGGCCAAACGGGGCTCTGGGGCCAACGTCCTGACTTTC. Translated: CASKGAKRGSGANVLTF.

V and J are TRBV21-1 and TRBJ2-2; the table's D call, TRBD2, has no DNA check behind it. TRBV21-1 is shown as a pseudogene. The CDR3 extends over 18 amino acids. This CDR3 reads CASSTEGQTDHNTGELFF. The CDR3 region has the DNA TGTGCCAGCTCCACGGAGGGTCAGACCGATCACAACACCGGGGAGCTGTTTTTT.

V is TRBV19 and J is TRBJ2-3; tentative D call: TRBD2 (7 bases). The germline V gene has CDR1 LNHDA and CDR2 SQIVND (reference sequence). The CDR3 has 16 amino acids. The V gene lost 3 bases and the J gene lost 2 bases, with 15 bases spanning the gap. The CDR3 spells CASSIGAGAHTDTQYF. As DNA, the CDR3 is TGTGCCAGTAGTATTGGGGCGGGGGCCCACACAGATACGCAGTATTTT.

The chain employs TRBV10-3 and TRBJ1-1, with 7 bases that match TRBD1. Germline V CDR1 and CDR2: ENHRY, SYGVKD. V trimming: 2 bases; J trimming: 0 bases; junction bases outside the gene matches: 3. This CDR3 spans 15 amino acids. Here the CDR3 DNA reads TGTGCCATCAGTGAGGCAGGGGGGATGAACACTGAAGCTTTCTTT. This encodes CAISEAGGMNTEAFF.

The chain combines TRBV6-5 with TRBJ1-6, with 7 positions matching TRBD1. Germline V gene data show CDR1 as MNHEY and CDR2 as SVGAGI. V dropped 2 bases and J dropped 7; count of bases not matched to a gene: 2. This CDR3 has 14 residues. The CDR3 sequence is CASSYQGENSPLHF. The CDR3 region has the DNA TGTGCCAGCAGTTACCAGGGGGAGAATTCACCCCTCCACTTT.

J is TRBJ2-3 and V is TRBV3-1 (or the pseudogene TRBV3-2); D may be TRBD2 (7 bases). The V and J ends lost 4 bases and 2 bases respectively, with 16 bases between them. The CDR3 is 16 amino acids. Germline V gene lookup returns CDR1 LGHDT and CDR2 YNNKEL (reference sequence). CDR3 sequence (DNA): TGTGCCAGCAGCCCGACACGGGGGGCTGCCACAGATACGCAGTATTTT. Protein: CASSPTRGAATDTQYF.

This clone was found a few times. J is TRBJ2-7 and V is TRBV7-9, with 8 bases fitting TRBD1. Trimming cost V 11 bases and J 0 bases; bases outside gene matches: 6. Germline V gives CDR1 SEHNR, CDR2 FQNEAQ (reference sequence). The CDR3 is 13 residues long. In DNA, the CDR3 is TGTGCCGGGCAGGGGGCCGACTCCTACGAGCAGTACTTC. Protein sequence: CAGQGADSYEQYF.

The chain carries TRBV27 and TRBJ2-4; perhaps TRBD2 as D (6 bases). This CDR3 is 14 amino acids long. Deletions cut 0 bases from V and 6 bases from J, with 9 bases between. Per the germline V gene, CDR1 is MNHEY and CDR2 is SMNVEV (reference sequence). The CDR3 DNA reads TGTGCCAGCAGTTTATCGATGGGGGGAAACATTCAGTACTTC. Protein product: CASSLSMGGNIQYF.